This entry is about one T cell receptor beta chain. The antigen it binds to is not known. Base-call qualities are not available, and no considerably larger clone is one nucleotide away. This sample was included in a study of molecular identifiers for immune sequencing clone quantification (dated by TCRdb to the late 2010s). Regarding the research as a whole: In a replicate experiment, RNA from about 20,000 or 100,000 naive CD8 T cells was split into five aliquots, four of which were sequenced. CD8 T cells were used in a methods study to benchmark molecular-identifier clustering-based TCR repertoire sequencing (MIDCIRS) and TCR RNA copy counting.

Library preparation was by PCR. The data were produced on a NextSeq 500. Bulk TCR libraries were made following a previously described method, with the TCR primers given in Table S5. Purification of total RNA was performed with the Qiagen AllPrep DNA/RNA kit. Before analysis, reads from multiple sequencing runs of the same library were pooled. Per the original workflow: Only reads with exact TCR constant sequence were kept, trimmed to 150 nt, and grouped by their 12-nt molecular barcodes. Reads within each barcode group were sub-clustered using a 15% Levenshtein threshold, and quality-weighted consensus sequences were constructed for each RNA molecule. Non-functional sequences were removed, as were lower-count sequences one edit away from another. Barcode sub-clusters with fewer than 20% of the maximum read count were removed, based on fitting two negative binomial distributions. In-frame beta chains were kept once TCRdb had trimmed the public reads at Q25 with fastp and called clones with MiXCR. Entries are consolidated by CDR3 protein sequence, retaining the most common genes and DNA. The V and J calls here are based on TCRdb, not the publication. This sample comprises more than 85,000 distinct CDR3 sequences, under 40% of them detected only once. Together, the top ten hold approximately 4% of the sample.

Overall study outcomes, separate from this receptor: In CMV-specific effector cells, over 99% of molecules were held by clones above 20 RNA copies, whereas under 1% of molecules were held by such clones in naive cells. Identical TCR molecules sharing a barcode could cause highly expanded clone sizes to be underestimated. The naive libraries included spiked-in Jurkat TCR RNA (fewer than 11 copies' worth), and this Jurkat TCR RNA is not part of the donor repertoire. Modeling gave roughly 2.9 recovered TCR RNA copies per cell versus around 9.9 by digital PCR, implying approximately 30% capture efficiency. Even against a background of around 950,000 naive CD8 T cells, spiked-in Jurkat TCR RNA amounting to a single cell's worth was reported to be detectable. When barcode sub-clustering was left out, chimeric consensus sequences inflated TCR diversity, with chimeras reaching as high as 47%.

Libraries of naive CD8 T cells were built from around 18,000 to 910,000 sorted cells, with 10%, 30% or 50% of the purified RNA used. On a BD FACSAria II, naive CD8 T cells were FACS-sorted as CD8+CD4-CCR7+CD45RA+ and collected into RLT Plus buffer. To test detection sensitivity, Jurkat RNA equivalent to approximately ten TCR copies was spiked into samples of roughly 17,000-1,000,000 naive CD8 T cells. Enrichment of CD8 T cells was performed with RosetteSep CD8+ T Cell Enrichment Cocktail and Ficoll-Paque, after which ACK red cell lysis was carried out. At the junction V is shortened by 6 bases and J by 5 bases, with 11 bases in between. The germline V gene sets CDR1 to MNHEY and CDR2 to SVGAGI. Spanning cysteine to phenylalanine, the CDR3 consists of 13 amino acids. Of all the DNA, just the CDR3 is kept, 39 bases in frame from base 1.

The receptor's source is a human donor in good health. Some libraries in this study had Jurkat cell RNA spiked in. The chain is encoded by TRBV6-5 joined to TRBJ1-5; no D gene is confidently identified. The specimen sequenced was naive CD8+ T cells from blood, with Jurkat cell RNA spiked in. The cell subset or site label, read with the paper, signifies: FACS-sorted CD8+CD4-CCR7+CD45RA+ naive T cells. Read as DNA, the sequence is TGTGCCAGCAGCGAGCAGCCCTATCAGCCCCAGCATTTT. Translated, it gives CASSEQPYQPQHF.